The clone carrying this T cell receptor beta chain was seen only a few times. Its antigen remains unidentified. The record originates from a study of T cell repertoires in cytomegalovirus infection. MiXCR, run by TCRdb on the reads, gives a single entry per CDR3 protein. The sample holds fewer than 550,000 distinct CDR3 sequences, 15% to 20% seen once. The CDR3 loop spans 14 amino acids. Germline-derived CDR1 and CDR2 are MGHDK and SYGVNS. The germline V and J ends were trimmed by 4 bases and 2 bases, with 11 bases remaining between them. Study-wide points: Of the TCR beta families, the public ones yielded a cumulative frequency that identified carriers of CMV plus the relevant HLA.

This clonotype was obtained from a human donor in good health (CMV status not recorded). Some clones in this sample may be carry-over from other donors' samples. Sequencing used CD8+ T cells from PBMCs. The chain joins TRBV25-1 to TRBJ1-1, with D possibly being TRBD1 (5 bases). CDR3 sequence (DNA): TGTGCCAGCAGTGTCAAGGACACCAACACTGAAGCTTTCTTT. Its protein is CASSVKDTNTEAFF.